Presented here are 14 T cell receptor beta chains from one specimen sequenced in a study of T cell repertoires in cytomegalovirus infection. MiXCR was run by TCRdb on the reads, yielding one entry per CDR3 protein. The repertoire has some 920,000 distinct CDR3 sequences, around a third of them found once; the top ten carry about 14%. These receptors are not linked to any known antigen. Sequences were derived from cultured CD8+ T cells from PBMCs, sampled from culture after CMV antigen stimulation. The receptors come from a human donor in good health (CMV status not recorded). Some clones in this sample may be carry-over from other donors' samples.

This clonotype was seen at least ten times. The rearrangement uses TRBV7-6 and TRBJ2-1; no clear D. This CDR3 is built from 13 residues. V was pared by 6 bases and J by 7 bases, with 13 bases between. Germline CDR1 is SGHVS and CDR2 is FNYEAQ. In DNA form, the CDR3 reads TGTGCCAGCAGTCGGGCCCCCGAGAATGAGCAGTTCTTC. Protein product: CASSRAPENEQFF.

In the case of this clonotype: The junction differs from germline at one of its ends, possibly a read error. CDR3 loop: CASCLGGGPYNEQFF. The CDR3 DNA reads TGTGCCAGCTGCTTAGGTGGGGGACCTTACAATGAGCAGTTCTTC. The chain recombines TRBV7-6 with TRBJ2-1; D could derive from TRBD1 or TRBD2 (5 bases each). Germline V CDR1 and CDR2: SGHVS, FNYEAQ. CDR3 size: 15 residues. Using reference TRBV7-6 and TRBJ2-1 for the parts outside the CDR3, the full variable domain is GAGVSQSPRYKVTKRGQDVALRCDPISGHVSLYWYRQALGQGPEFLTYFNYEAQQDKSGLPNDRFSAERPEGSISTLTIQRTEQRDSAMYRCASCLGGGPYNEQFFGPGTRLTVL.

This clonotype was counted between two and nine times. The chain employs TRBV28 and TRBJ2-3; 10 nucleotides agree with TRBD2. V lost 1 base and J lost 6; bases outside the gene matches: 13. The CDR3 loop spans 18 amino acids. Germline V CDR1 and CDR2: MDHEN, SYDVKM. CDR3 residues: CASSLFVPAGGHYDTQYF. The CDR3, as DNA: TGTGCCAGCAGTTTATTCGTCCCAGCGGGGGGGCATTACGATACGCAGTATTTT.

This clonotype was seen only a few times. V gene TRBV27 combines with J gene TRBJ2-2; D not certain. The V gene's germline CDR1 is MNHEY and CDR2 SMNVEV (reference sequence). The ends were cut back, 5 bases at V and 0 bases at J, with 10 bases in the middle. The CDR3 loop spans 15 amino acids. Written as DNA, the CDR3 is TGTGCCAGCAGTCACCATCCACCGAACACCGGGGAGCTGTTTTTT. It yields the protein CASSHHPPNTGELFF.

The chain carries TRBV19 and TRBJ2-5; TRBD1 is a possible D gene (5 bases). Trimming removed 5 bases from V and 1 base from J, with 14 bases in between. This CDR3 comprises 15 residues. Germline lookup yields CDR1 LNHDA and CDR2 SQIVND (reference sequence). In DNA form, the CDR3 reads TGTGCCAGTAGTGCCCGACAGAGAACCCAAGAGACCCAGTACTTC. Amino acids: CASSARQRTQETQYF.

This clonotype was observed a few times. V gene TRBV10-3 combines with J gene TRBJ1-5; D is unclear. This CDR3 region has 14 residues. The germline V gene encodes CDR1 ENHRY and CDR2 SYGVKD. V was shortened by 1 base and J by 6 bases, with 10 bases between the two germline ends. The CDR3 sequence is CAISEFPGGQPQHF. The CDR3 nucleotides are TGTGCCATCAGTGAGTTTCCAGGCGGTCAGCCCCAGCATTTT.

The chain couples TRBV5-1 to TRBJ2-7; D is possibly TRBD1 or TRBD2 (5 bases each). V lost 5 bases and J lost 0, with 15 bases in between. This CDR3 is built from 15 residues. Germline CDR1 SGHRS, CDR2 YFSETQ. The CDR3 spells CASSSGTGSSYEQYV. The CDR3 nucleotides read TGCGCCAGCAGTTCCGGGACGGGAAGCTCCTACGAGCAGTACGTC.

Concerning this clonotype itself: This may come from a read error, since a much larger clone is one base off. The J gene is TRBJ2-4, the V gene TRBV7-6; 8 nucleotides match TRBD1. After removal of 3 bases from V and 0 bases from J, the junction contained 19 bases not matched to a gene. The CDR3 runs to 21 residues. CDR1 and CDR2 (germline): SGHVS, FNYEAQ. CDR3 loop: CASSFGPPFPGQDPAKNIQYF. In DNA form, the CDR3 reads TGTGCCAGCAGCTTTGGTCCCCCGTTCCCGGGACAGGACCCAGCCAAAAACATTCAGTACTTC.

The genes are TRBV15 and TRBJ1-4; tentatively, D is TRBD1 (5 bases). CDR1 is LNHNV and CDR2 is YYDKDF in the germline V gene (reference sequence). The CDR3 is 14 amino acids. With 3 bases removed from V and 2 bases from J, the gap between germline ends came to 7 bases. The CDR3 is CATSSRDTNEKLFF. The CDR3 DNA follows: TGTGCCACCAGCAGCAGGGACACTAATGAAAAACTGTTTTTT.

The chain employs TRBV7-6 and TRBJ2-2, with 14 bases aligning to TRBD2. This CDR3 region has 19 residues. V trimming: 4 bases; J trimming: 0 bases; junction bases outside the gene matches: 7. CDR1 and CDR2 (germline): SGHVS, FNYEAQ. This chain's CDR3 is CASSYNPGLAGANTGELFF. The CDR3 DNA reads as TGTGCCAGCAGCTACAATCCGGGACTAGCGGGGGCGAACACCGGGGAGCTGTTTTTT.

In this sample, this clonotype turned up many times. This chain connects TRBV7-6 to TRBJ2-1; 7 nucleotides line up with TRBD1. The CDR3 is made up of 16 amino acids. CDR1 is SGHVS and CDR2 is FNYEAQ in the germline V gene. Trimming removed 4 bases from V and 7 bases from J; junction bases left unmatched: 13. The CDR3 DNA reads TGTGCCAGCAGCTCCCGGACAGGTGTCACTAGGAATGAGCAGTTCTTC. It encodes CASSSRTGVTRNEQFF.

Many counts were recorded for this clonotype. The chain links TRBV7-3 to TRBJ1-2; 7 bases are shared with TRBD1. With V trimmed by 0 bases and J by 0 bases, 1 base remained unmatched. The CDR3 is made up of 15 amino acids. Germline-derived CDR1 and CDR2 are SGHTA and FQGTGA. The CDR3 protein is CASSLTGQTNYGYTF. CDR3 DNA sequence: TGTGCCAGCAGCTTAACGGGACAGACTAACTATGGCTACACCTTC.

V gene TRBV2 combines with J gene TRBJ1-1; D is possibly TRBD1 (5 bases). This CDR3 has 14 amino acids. CDR1 and CDR2 (germline): SNHLY, FYNNEI. V lost 6 bases and J 3 bases, leaving 14 bases between the germline ends. The CDR3: CASSGTSPDTEAFF. CDR3 in DNA: TGTGCCAGCAGCGGGACCTCCCCAGACACTGAAGCTTTCTTT.

The chain uses TRBV19 and TRBJ1-2; a weak D match, TRBD1 (6 bases). Germline lookup yields CDR1 LNHDA and CDR2 SQIVND (reference sequence). V gave up 5 bases and J gave up 7 bases, with 8 bases separating them. The CDR3 covers 11 residues. CDR3 nucleotides: TGTGCCAGTAGTTACAGGGCTGGCTACACCTTC. This sequence encodes CASSYRAGYTF.